This T cell receptor beta chain is drawn from a study of shared clonotypes between healthy human individuals. General study points: Few donors limited the genetic and exposure-history diversity represented.

Using immunoSEQ multiplex PCR, the repertoire was profiled, and TCRdb retains in-frame clones only, with some absent. The profile shows millions of clones, 80% to 95% of them singletons. The CDR3 runs to 12 residues. CDR1 is MGHDK and CDR2 is SYGVNS in the germline V gene. V was shortened by 5 bases and J by 4 bases, with 6 bases between the two germline ends. The count of this clone is one. Its antigen is still unknown. Other nucleotide sequences from this sample produce the same CDR3. This receptor was taken from a man younger than 35 in good health. Some clones in this sample may be carry-over from other donors' samples. The chain recombines TRBV25-1 with TRBJ2-1, with D tentatively TRBD2 (5 bases). The sequencing input was naive CD4+ T cells from PBMCs. Indicated subset: CD45RA+ positively selected. CDR3 DNA sequence: TGTGCCAGCAGTCGGGATTACAATGAGCAGTTCTTC. It translates to CASSRDYNEQFF. Based on the CDR3 plus reference TRBV25-1 and TRBJ2-1, the full variable domain is EADIYQTPRYLVIGTGKKITLECSQTMGHDKMYWYQQDPGMELHLIHYSYGVNSTEKGDLSSESTVSRIRTEHFPLTLESARPSHTSQYLCASSRDYNEQFFGPGTRLTVL.